This paragraph reports one TCR beta chain. This entry is derived from a study of blood T cell repertoires in COVID-19. Study background: COVID-19 samples from acute and convalescent phases originated in the United States, Italy and Spain. From T cells, B-cell-depleted T cells, or PBMCs came the material, which was cDNA or gDNA.

In the source study's methods: Reference gene primer amplification gave nucleated cell count estimates. The method was immunoSEQ multiplex PCR; TCRdb's version includes in-frame clones alone and lacks a portion of them. That table furnishes V, J and clone size, whereas the DNA furnished D and trimming. Of fewer than 70,000 clones in the sample, approximately 80% were seen once. Trimming took off 0 bases at V and 6 bases at J, with 10 bases between the two ends. The germline gives CDR1 SGHRS, CDR2 YFSETQ. CDR3 size: 14 residues. Sequencing was done on a sample of peripheral blood. The chain uses TRBV5-1 and TRBJ1-5; possibly TRBD1 for D (6 bases). The clonotype originates from a woman aged 60-75 years with acute or convalescent COVID-19. CDR3 residues: CASSLGGGGQPQHF. For the CDR3, the DNA is TGCGCCAGCAGCTTGGGGGGGGGCGGTCAGCCCCAGCATTTT.